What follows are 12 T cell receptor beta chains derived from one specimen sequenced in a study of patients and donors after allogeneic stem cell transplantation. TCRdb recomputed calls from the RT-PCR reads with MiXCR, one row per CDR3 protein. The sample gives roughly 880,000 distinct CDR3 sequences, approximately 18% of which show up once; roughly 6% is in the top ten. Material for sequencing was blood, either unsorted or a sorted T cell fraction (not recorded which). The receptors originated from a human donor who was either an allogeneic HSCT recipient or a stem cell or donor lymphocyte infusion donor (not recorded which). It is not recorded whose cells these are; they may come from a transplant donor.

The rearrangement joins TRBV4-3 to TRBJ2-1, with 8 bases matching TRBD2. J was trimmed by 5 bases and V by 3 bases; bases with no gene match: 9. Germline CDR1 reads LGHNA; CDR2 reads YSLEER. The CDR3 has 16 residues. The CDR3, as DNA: TGCGCCAGCAGCCACAGTCCGGGACTAGTAAACAATGAGCAGTTCTTC. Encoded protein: CASSHSPGLVNNEQFF.

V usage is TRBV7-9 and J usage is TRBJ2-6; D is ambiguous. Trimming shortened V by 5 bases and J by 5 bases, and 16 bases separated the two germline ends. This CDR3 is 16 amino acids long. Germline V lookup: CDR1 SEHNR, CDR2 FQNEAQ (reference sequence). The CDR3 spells CASSVVVGLRANVLTF. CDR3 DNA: TGTGCCAGCAGCGTCGTTGTGGGTCTGCGGGCCAACGTCCTGACTTTC.

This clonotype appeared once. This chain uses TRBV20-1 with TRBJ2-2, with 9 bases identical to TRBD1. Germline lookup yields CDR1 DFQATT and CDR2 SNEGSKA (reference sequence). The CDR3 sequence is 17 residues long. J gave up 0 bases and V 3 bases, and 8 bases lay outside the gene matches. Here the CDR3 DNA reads TGCAGTGCTAGGACGGACAGGGGTTCCTCGAACACCGGGGAGCTGTTTTTT. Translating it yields CSARTDRGSSNTGELFF.

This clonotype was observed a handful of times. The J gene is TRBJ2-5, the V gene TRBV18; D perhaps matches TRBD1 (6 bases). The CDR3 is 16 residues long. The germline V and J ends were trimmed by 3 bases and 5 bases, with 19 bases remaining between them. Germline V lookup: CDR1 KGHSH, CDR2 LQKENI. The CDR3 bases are TGTGCCAGCTCACCCTACCCAAACAGGGTCATGGAGACCCAGTACTTC. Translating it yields CASSPYPNRVMETQYF.

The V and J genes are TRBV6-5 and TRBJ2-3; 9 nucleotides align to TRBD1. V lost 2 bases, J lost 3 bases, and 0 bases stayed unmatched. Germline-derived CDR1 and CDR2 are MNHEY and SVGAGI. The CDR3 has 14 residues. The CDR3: CASSYGTGTDTQYF. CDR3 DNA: TGTGCCAGCAGTTACGGGACAGGGACAGATACGCAGTATTTT.

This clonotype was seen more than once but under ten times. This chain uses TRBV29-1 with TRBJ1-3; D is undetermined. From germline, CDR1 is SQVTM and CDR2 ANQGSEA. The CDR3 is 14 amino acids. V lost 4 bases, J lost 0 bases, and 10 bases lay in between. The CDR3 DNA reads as TGCAGCGTTGCCCCGGGAGGCTCTGGAAACACCATATATTTT. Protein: CSVAPGGSGNTIYF.

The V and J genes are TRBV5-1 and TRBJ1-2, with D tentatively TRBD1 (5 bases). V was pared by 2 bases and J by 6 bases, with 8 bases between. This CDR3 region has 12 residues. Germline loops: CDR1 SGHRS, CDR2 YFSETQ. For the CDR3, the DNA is TGCGCCAGCAGCTTCGAAGGGGATGGCTACACCTTC. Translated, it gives CASSFEGDGYTF.

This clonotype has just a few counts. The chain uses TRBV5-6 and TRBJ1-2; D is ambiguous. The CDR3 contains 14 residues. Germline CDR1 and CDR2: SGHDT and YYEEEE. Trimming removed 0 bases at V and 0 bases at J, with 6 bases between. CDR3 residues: CASSLAIANYGYTF. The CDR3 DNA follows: TGTGCCAGCAGCTTGGCTATAGCTAACTATGGCTACACCTTC.

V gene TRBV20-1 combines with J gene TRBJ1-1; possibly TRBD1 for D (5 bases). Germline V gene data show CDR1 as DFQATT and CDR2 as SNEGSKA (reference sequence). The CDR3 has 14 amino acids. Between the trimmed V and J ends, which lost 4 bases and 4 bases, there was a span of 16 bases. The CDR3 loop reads CSAIREGSGTEAFF. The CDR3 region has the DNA TGCAGTGCTATCCGGGAGGGGTCGGGCACTGAAGCTTTCTTT.

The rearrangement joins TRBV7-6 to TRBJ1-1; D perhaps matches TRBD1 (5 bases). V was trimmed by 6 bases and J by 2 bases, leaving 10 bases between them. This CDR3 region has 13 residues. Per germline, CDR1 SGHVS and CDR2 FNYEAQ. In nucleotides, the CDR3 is TGTGCCAGCAGTTGGGGGGAAAACACTGAAGCTTTCTTT. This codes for CASSWGENTEAFF.

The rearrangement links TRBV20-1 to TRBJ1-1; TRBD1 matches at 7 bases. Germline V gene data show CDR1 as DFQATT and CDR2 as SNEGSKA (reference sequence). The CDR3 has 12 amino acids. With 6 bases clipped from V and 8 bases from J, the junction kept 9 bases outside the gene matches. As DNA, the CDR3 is TGCAGTGCACAACCGCCAGGGGGGGAAGCTTTCTTT. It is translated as CSAQPPGGEAFF.

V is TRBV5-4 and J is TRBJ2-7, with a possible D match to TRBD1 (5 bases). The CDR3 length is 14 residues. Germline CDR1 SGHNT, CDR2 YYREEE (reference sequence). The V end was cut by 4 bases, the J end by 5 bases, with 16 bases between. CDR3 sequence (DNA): TGTGCCAGCAGCCTGGGGCGGCCTATGGACGAGCAGTACTTC. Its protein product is CASSLGRPMDEQYF.